A single TCR beta chain is shown here with its context. In the study's own analysis: Nucleated cell number was recorded as an estimate derived from reference gene primer amplification. The protocol was immunoSEQ multiplex PCR, while the TCRdb copy is restricted to in-frame clones and leaves out a portion. V and J calls and clone size follow that table, whereas D and trimming were derived from the DNA. The sample holds about 300,000 clones; roughly 85% are singletons and the top ten take about an eighth. The data derive from a study of blood T cell repertoires in COVID-19. This clonotype was obtained from a human donor in a cohort sampled during active COVID-19. The sequenced sample consisted of peripheral blood.

The CDR3 loop reads CASSPLSGNQPQHF. CDR3 bases: TGTGCCAGTAGTCCCCTCTCAGGAAATCAGCCCCAGCATTTT. The chain couples TRBV19 to TRBJ1-5; D call uncertain. Germline CDR1 is LNHDA and CDR2 is SQIVND (reference sequence). Trimming removed 5 bases from V and 4 bases from J, with 12 bases in between. The CDR3 covers 14 residues.